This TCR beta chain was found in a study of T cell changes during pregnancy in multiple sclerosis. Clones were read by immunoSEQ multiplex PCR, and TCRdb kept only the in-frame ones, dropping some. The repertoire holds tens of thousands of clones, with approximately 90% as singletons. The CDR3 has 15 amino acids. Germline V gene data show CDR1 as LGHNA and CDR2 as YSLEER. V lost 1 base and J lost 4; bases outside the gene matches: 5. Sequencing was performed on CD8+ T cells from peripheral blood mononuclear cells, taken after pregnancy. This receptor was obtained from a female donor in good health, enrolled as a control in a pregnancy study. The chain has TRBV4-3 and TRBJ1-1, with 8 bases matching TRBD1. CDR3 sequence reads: CASSQARTGTTEAFF. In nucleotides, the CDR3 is TGCGCCAGCAGCCAAGCCAGGACAGGGACCACTGAAGCTTTCTTT.